This T cell receptor (beta chain) was sequenced during a study of cytomegalovirus exposure and HLA in healthy donors. The study, taken as a whole, reports: Later analysis associated a missense DCLRE1C variant with TCR beta V- and J-gene trimming.

V was trimmed by 7 bases and J by 8 bases, leaving 8 bases between them. This CDR3 has 11 residues. In germline, CDR1 is LNHDA, CDR2 SQIVND (reference sequence). PCR employed 60 Vbeta and 13 Jbeta primers. The table came from immunoSEQ multiplex PCR; TCRdb's copy has only in-frame clones and leaves some out. Of 150,000 or so clones listed, more than 60% were seen once; the top ten hold around 3.1%. This clone was seen a single time. Its specificity is not known. This receptor was obtained from a woman between 45 and 65 years old in good health and CMV-seropositive. Sequenced material: PBMCs. The rearrangement links TRBV19 to TRBJ1-4; D is undetermined. This CDR3 reads CASKEEEKLFF. The CDR3 DNA sequence: TGTGCCAGTAAAGAGGAGGAAAAACTGTTTTTT.